The 28 T cell receptor beta chains presented below share a single source sample, sequenced in a study of cytomegalovirus exposure and HLA in healthy donors. PCR employed 60 Vbeta and 13 Jbeta primers. Sequencing used immunoSEQ multiplex PCR; TCRdb keeps in-frame clones, though not all of them. The table has more than 45,000 clones, about 82% seen once. The sequenced sample was PBMCs. The receptor set was obtained from a man aged 25-45 years in good health and CMV-seronegative.

The chain joins TRBV5-1 to TRBJ1-6; 7 bases align to TRBD1. With 4 bases clipped from V and 7 bases from J, the junction kept 5 bases outside the gene matches. Germline values: CDR1 SGHRS, CDR2 YFSETQ. The CDR3 covers 14 residues. The CDR3 nucleotides read TGCGCCAGCAGCGCCCGGGACAGAAATTCACCCCTCCACTTT. This translates into CASSARDRNSPLHF.

This clone was found once. This chain connects TRBV9 to TRBJ1-5; tentative D call: TRBD1 (5 bases). V shed 0 bases and J shed 3 bases, with 10 bases lying between them. CDR1 is SGDLS and CDR2 is YYNGEE in the germline V gene. There are 15 residues in the CDR3. In DNA form, the CDR3 reads TGTGCCAGCAGCGTAGCCGGGGGGGACAATCAGCCCCAGCATTTT. It translates to CASSVAGGDNQPQHF.

The genes are TRBV28 and TRBJ2-2; possible D gene TRBD1, 6 bases. Germline V lookup: CDR1 MDHEN, CDR2 SYDVKM. This CDR3 comprises 17 residues. V was clipped by 6 bases and J by 5 bases, with 22 bases between them. The CDR3 region has the DNA TGTGCCAGCAGCTTTAACGACAGGATCGAGGGAACCGGGGAGCTGTTTTTT. This gives the protein CASSFNDRIEGTGELFF.

This clone was recorded only once. V is TRBV30 and J is TRBJ2-1; D possibly corresponds to TRBD2 (6 bases). Germline lookup yields CDR1 GTSNPN and CDR2 SVGIG (reference sequence). The CDR3 is made up of 15 amino acids. Trimming left V 3 bases short and J 8 bases short, with 20 bases between. The CDR3 DNA follows: TGTGCCTGGAGGGGCGGGACGGACCGACGGGATGAGCAGTTCTTC. Translating gives CAWRGGTDRRDEQFF.

This clone was seen once. The gene calls are TRBV16 and TRBJ1-1; D remains unclear. V was clipped by 0 bases and J by 6 bases, with 14 bases between them. The germline gives CDR1 KGHSY, CDR2 FQNENV. The CDR3 is 15 amino acids. CDR3 amino acids: CASSQSSTLGAEAFF. CDR3 nucleotide sequence: TGTGCCAGCAGCCAATCCAGCACCCTGGGCGCTGAAGCTTTCTTT.

This sequence joins TRBV27 and TRBJ1-2, with D maybe TRBD1 (5 bases). The CDR3 is made up of 13 amino acids. V lost 7 bases and J 8 bases, leaving 17 bases between the germline ends. Looked up from germline, CDR1 is MNHEY and CDR2 is SMNVEV (reference sequence). The chain's CDR3 is CASTARTGHGYTF. CDR3 coding DNA: TGTGCCAGCACCGCCAGAACCGGACACGGCTACACCTTC.

The rearrangement links TRBV10-3 to TRBJ1-1, with D maybe TRBD1 (5 bases). Germline values: CDR1 ENHRY, CDR2 SYGVKD. The CDR3 extends over 14 amino acids. With 6 bases removed from V and 1 base from J, the gap between germline ends came to 12 bases. In DNA form, the CDR3 reads TGTGCCATCAGCTACGTAAGGGGGAACACTGAAGCTTTCTTT. It translates to CAISYVRGNTEAFF.

The CDR3 coding sequence is TGTGCCAGTGGTTGGGGGCCCGGTCGCGGGGAGCAGTACTTC. Translating it yields CASGWGPGRGEQYF. The V call is TRBV19, the J call TRBJ2-7; D is perhaps TRBD1 (6 bases). V was pared by 8 bases and J by 7 bases, with 21 bases between. The CDR3 length is 14 residues. In germline, CDR1 is LNHDA, CDR2 SQIVND (reference sequence).

J is TRBJ2-3 and V is TRBV27, with no clear D. The CDR3 extends over 15 amino acids. V was cut by 3 bases and J by 6 bases, with 16 bases left in between. CDR1 is MNHEY and CDR2 is SMNVEV in the germline V gene (reference sequence). This chain's CDR3 is CASSFYMGEEDTQYF. The CDR3 DNA reads as TGTGCCAGCAGTTTTTATATGGGTGAGGAGGATACGCAGTATTTT.

The V gene is TRBV10-3, the J gene TRBJ1-1; 7 nucleotides align to TRBD1. The CDR3 extends over 13 amino acids. The germline V gene encodes CDR1 ENHRY and CDR2 SYGVKD. V was pared by 7 bases and J by 1 base, with 3 bases of the junction left unmatched. DNA of the CDR3: TGTGCCATCAAGGGGGCGAGGAACACTGAAGCTTTCTTT. Protein sequence: CAIKGARNTEAFF.

This chain joins TRBV5-6 and TRBJ1-5; D ambiguous. V lost 0 bases to trimming and J lost 4 bases, with 8 bases between them. The germline gives CDR1 SGHDT, CDR2 YYEEEE. The CDR3 extends over 14 amino acids. The CDR3 nucleotides read TGTGCCAGCAGCTTGGGACTGCAAAATCAGCCCCAGCATTTT. Its protein product is CASSLGLQNQPQHF.

CDR3 bases: TGCAGCGTTGAAGTGAGGGCGGCGGTGTACCAAGAGACCCAGTACTTC. The encoded protein is CSVEVRAAVYQETQYF. The chain joins TRBV29-1 to TRBJ2-5; D may be TRBD2 (5 bases). Trimming took 1 base from V and 0 from J, leaving 15 bases between them. CDR3 size: 16 residues. Germline CDR1 and CDR2: SQVTM and ANQGSEA. The whole variable domain, remainder taken from reference TRBV29-1 and TRBJ2-5, is SAVISQKPSRDICQRGTSLTIQCQVDSQVTMMFWYRQQPGQSLTLIATANQGSEATYESGFVIDKFPISRPNLTFSTLTVSNMSPEDSSIYLCSVEVRAAVYQETQYFGPGTRLLVL.

This sequence joins TRBV6-5 and TRBJ2-7, with D possibly matching TRBD1 (5 bases). The germline V and J ends were trimmed by 2 bases and 1 base, with 6 bases remaining between them. The CDR3 totals 13 residues. Germline CDR1 is MNHEY and CDR2 is SVGAGI. DNA for the CDR3: TGTGCCAGCAGTTACAGGGGTTCCTACGAGCAGTACTTC. This sequence encodes CASSYRGSYEQYF.

The J gene is TRBJ1-4, the V gene TRBV27; a possible D gene is TRBD1 (5 bases). Trimming shortened V by 0 bases and J by 6 bases, and 17 bases separated the two germline ends. Germline loops: CDR1 MNHEY, CDR2 SMNVEV (reference sequence). This CDR3 contains 17 residues. Here the CDR3 reads CASSLSPPGPEYEKLFF. The CDR3 region has the DNA TGTGCCAGCAGTTTATCCCCCCCAGGGCCCGAATATGAAAAACTGTTTTTT.

The rearrangement uses TRBV29-1 and TRBJ2-7; 8 bases align to TRBD1. The V gene's germline CDR1 is SQVTM and CDR2 ANQGSEA. Germline trimming cut 7 bases from V and 2 bases from J; bases unmatched to any gene: 7. The CDR3 spans 13 residues. CDR3 amino acids: CSAEGDRTYEQYF. CDR3 sequence (DNA): TGCAGCGCCGAAGGGGACAGGACCTACGAGCAGTACTTC.

V gene TRBV9 combines with J gene TRBJ1-1; no reliable D call. CDR1 is SGDLS and CDR2 is YYNGEE in the germline V gene. Trimming took 4 bases from V and 1 from J, leaving 8 bases between them. The CDR3 runs to 13 residues. The CDR3 region is CASSPQRNTEAFF. CDR3 bases: TGTGCCAGCAGCCCACAGAGGAACACTGAAGCTTTCTTT.

This clone occurred once. The chain joins TRBV7-9 to TRBJ2-5, with 11 bases lining up with TRBD1. The end of the DNA aligns better with TRBJ2-7, so the J call may be wrong. The CDR3 runs to 14 residues. Germline V gene lookup returns CDR1 SEHNR and CDR2 FQNEAQ (reference sequence). CDR3 nucleotide sequence: TGTGCCAGCAGCCGGGGACAGGGGGGCTACGAGCAGTACTTC. This translates into CASSRGQGGYEQYF.

The CDR3 region has the DNA TGTGCCAGCACCCCGGGAAACTATGGCTACACCTTC. Protein sequence: CASTPGNYGYTF. This chain connects TRBV2 to TRBJ1-2; D ambiguous. The germline V and J ends were trimmed by 7 bases and 2 bases, with 8 bases remaining between them. The CDR3 is made up of 12 amino acids. Per germline, CDR1 SNHLY and CDR2 FYNNEI.

CDR3 protein: CASTLPGSYGYTF. The CDR3 DNA sequence: TGTGCCAGCACCCTTCCAGGCAGCTATGGCTACACCTTC. The chain joins TRBV5-6 to TRBJ1-2; D remains unclear. The V gene's germline CDR1 is SGHDT and CDR2 YYEEEE. V shed 6 bases and J shed 4 bases, with 13 bases lying between them. This CDR3 is built from 13 residues.

The CDR3 reads CAIRAGGDNQPQHF. The CDR3 nucleotides read TGTGCCATCAGGGCAGGAGGCGATAATCAGCCCCAGCATTTT. The J gene is TRBJ1-5, the V gene TRBV10-3; D remains ambiguous. This CDR3 has 14 amino acids. V was cut by 6 bases and J by 4 bases, with 13 bases left in between. CDR1 is ENHRY, CDR2 SYGVKD, per germline.

CDR3 DNA sequence: TGTGCCAGCGACAGGGTTGAGACCCAGTACTTC. It codes for CASDRVETQYF. V and J are TRBV6-1 and TRBJ2-5, with 7 bases lining up with TRBD1. The trim removed 8 bases at V and 5 bases at J, leaving 2 bases unmatched. Germline V gene lookup returns CDR1 MNHNS and CDR2 SASEGT. CDR3 length: 11 residues.

V and J are TRBV19 and TRBJ1-5; D is unresolved. Germline CDR1 reads LNHDA; CDR2 reads SQIVND (reference sequence). The CDR3 spans 17 residues. Trimming took 3 bases from V and 2 from J, leaving 17 bases between them. The CDR3 bases are TGTGCCAGTAGTATCGGGAAAGGGAGGTTCGGCAATCAGCCCCAGCATTTT. Protein product: CASSIGKGRFGNQPQHF.

This clone was seen a few times. This rearrangement joins TRBV30 to TRBJ1-1, with 7 bases aligning to TRBD1. V was clipped by 1 base and J by 6 bases; unmatched bases: 8. This CDR3 is built from 14 residues. Germline CDR1 reads GTSNPN; CDR2 reads SVGIG (reference sequence). Here the CDR3 DNA reads TGTGCCTGGAGTGCGACAGGGAAGAGGGCTGAAGCTTTCTTT. It is translated as CAWSATGKRAEAFF.

The rearrangement uses TRBV30 and TRBJ2-1; TRBD2 aligns across 11 bases. CDR3 length equals 17 residues. Per the germline V gene, CDR1 is GTSNPN and CDR2 is SVGIG (reference sequence). V gave up 0 bases and J gave up 8 bases; unmatched junction bases: 12. CDR3 residues: CAWSVGKLAGGVDEQFF. The CDR3 nucleotides read TGTGCCTGGAGTGTAGGAAAGTTAGCGGGGGGGGTGGATGAGCAGTTCTTC.

The V and J genes are TRBV6-5 and TRBJ2-5; possible D gene TRBD1, 6 bases. The J call is uncertain, as TRBJ2-7 better fits the DNA end. Germline assignment: CDR1 MNHEY and CDR2 SVGAGI. The CDR3 sequence is 15 residues long. The CDR3 DNA is TGTGCCAGCAGTTACAAGGGACACCCCTCCTACGAGCAGTACTTC. It specifies CASSYKGHPSYEQYF.

The V gene is TRBV5-4, the J gene TRBJ1-2, with D possibly TRBD1 on 6 matching bases. The CDR3 consists of 12 residues. V shed 4 bases and J shed 8 bases, with 12 bases lying between them. The germline V gene encodes CDR1 SGHNT and CDR2 YYREEE (reference sequence). CDR3 DNA: TGTGCCAGCAGCCCCAACAGGGTCGGCTACACCTTC. It is translated as CASSPNRVGYTF.

J is TRBJ2-7 and V is TRBV4-3; a possible D gene is TRBD2 (6 bases). In germline, CDR1 is LGHNA, CDR2 YSLEER. The CDR3 covers 17 residues. Trimming stripped 0 bases from V and 4 bases from J, with 19 bases between. CDR3 DNA sequence: TGCGCCAGCAGCCAAGATTTTGGCTTTAGCGGAGCTTACGAGCAGTACTTC. It codes for CASSQDFGFSGAYEQYF.

This clone occurred a few times. This chain joins TRBV28 and TRBJ1-2, with D unclear. The CDR3 extends over 14 amino acids. Trimming removed 2 bases at V and 4 bases at J, with 11 bases between. In germline, CDR1 is MDHEN, CDR2 SYDVKM. In DNA, the CDR3 is TGTGCCAGCAGTTTAGGCTTCAGTGGCTATGGCTACACCTTC. Residues: CASSLGFSGYGYTF.